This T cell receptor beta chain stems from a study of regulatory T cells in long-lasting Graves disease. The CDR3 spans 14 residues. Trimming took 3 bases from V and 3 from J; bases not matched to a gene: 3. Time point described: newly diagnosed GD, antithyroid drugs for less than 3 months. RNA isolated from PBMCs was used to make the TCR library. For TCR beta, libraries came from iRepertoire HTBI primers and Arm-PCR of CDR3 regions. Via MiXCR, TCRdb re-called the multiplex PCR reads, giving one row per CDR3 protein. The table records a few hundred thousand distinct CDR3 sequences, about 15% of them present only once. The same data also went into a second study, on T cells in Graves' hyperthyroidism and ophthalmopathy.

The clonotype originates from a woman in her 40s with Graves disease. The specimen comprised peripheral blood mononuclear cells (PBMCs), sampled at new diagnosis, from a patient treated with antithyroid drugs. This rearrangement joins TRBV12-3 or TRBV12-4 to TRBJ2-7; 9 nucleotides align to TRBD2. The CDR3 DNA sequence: TGTGCCAGCAGTTTTCGTAGCGGGAGCTACGAGCAGTACTTC. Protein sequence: CASSFRSGSYEQYF.